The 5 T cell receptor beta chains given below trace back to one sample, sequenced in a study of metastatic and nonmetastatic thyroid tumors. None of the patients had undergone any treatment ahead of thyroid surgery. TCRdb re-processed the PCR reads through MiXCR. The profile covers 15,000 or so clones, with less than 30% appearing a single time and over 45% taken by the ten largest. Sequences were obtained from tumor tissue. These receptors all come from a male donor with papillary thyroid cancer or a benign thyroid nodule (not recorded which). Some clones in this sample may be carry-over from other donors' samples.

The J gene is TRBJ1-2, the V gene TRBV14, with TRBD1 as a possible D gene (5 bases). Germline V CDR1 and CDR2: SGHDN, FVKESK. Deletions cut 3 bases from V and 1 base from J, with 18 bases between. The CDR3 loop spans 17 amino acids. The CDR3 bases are TGTGCCAGCAGCCATACCCCCGGGGCATGGGATAACTATGGCTACACCTTC. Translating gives CASSHTPGAWDNYGYTF. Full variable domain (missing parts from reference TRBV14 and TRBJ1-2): EAGVTQFPSHSVIEKGQTVTLRCDPISGHDNLYWYRRVMGKEIKFLLHFVKESKQDESGMPNNRFLAERTGGTYSTLKVQPAELEDSGVYFCASSHTPGAWDNYGYTFGSGTRLTVV.

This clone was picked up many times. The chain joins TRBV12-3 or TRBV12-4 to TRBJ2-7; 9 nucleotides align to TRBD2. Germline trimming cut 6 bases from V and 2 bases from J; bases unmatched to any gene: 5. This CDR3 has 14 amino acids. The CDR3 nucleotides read TGTGCCAGCAGGAAGACTAGCGGAGCCTACGAGCAGTACTTC. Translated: CASRKTSGAYEQYF.

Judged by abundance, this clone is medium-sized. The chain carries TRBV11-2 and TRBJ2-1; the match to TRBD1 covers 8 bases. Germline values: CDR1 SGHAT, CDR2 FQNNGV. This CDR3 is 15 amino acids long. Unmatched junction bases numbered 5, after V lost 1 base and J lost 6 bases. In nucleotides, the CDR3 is TGTGCCAGCAGCTTAGGGGCAGGGGGCATCAATGAGCAGTTCTTC. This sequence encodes CASSLGAGGINEQFF. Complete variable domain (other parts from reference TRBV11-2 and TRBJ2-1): EAGVAQSPRYKIIEKRQSVAFWCNPISGHATLYWYQQILGQGPKLLIQFQNNGVVDDSQLPKDRFSAERLKGVDSTLKIQPAKLEDSAVYLCASSLGAGGINEQFFGPGTRLTVL.

The CDR3 DNA sequence: TGCAGTGCTAGGAAGGGACAGAGCTTGTATGGCAAAAACATTCAGTACTTC. Protein sequence: CSARKGQSLYGKNIQYF. The V gene is TRBV20-1, the J gene TRBJ2-4, with TRBD1 matching over 7 bases. The CDR3 loop spans 17 amino acids. Germline loops: CDR1 DFQATT, CDR2 SNEGSKA (reference sequence). The ends lost 3 bases at V and 3 bases at J; junction bases unmatched: 14.

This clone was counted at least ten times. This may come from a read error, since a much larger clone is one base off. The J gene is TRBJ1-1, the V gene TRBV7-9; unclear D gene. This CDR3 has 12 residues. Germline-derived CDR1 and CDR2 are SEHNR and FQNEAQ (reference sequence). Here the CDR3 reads CASSLGGTEVFF. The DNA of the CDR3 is TGTGCCAGCAGCTTAGGGGGAACTGAAGTTTTCTTT.